Following are 2 T cell receptor beta chains from one sample sequenced in a study of T-cell memory formation after mild COVID-19. One entry per CDR3 protein, called by TCRdb with MiXCR from the 5' RACE reads. The table lists 400,000 or so distinct CDR3 sequences, 20% of them singletons. Sequenced material: PBMCs or a T cell subset sorted from them (not recorded which). These receptors were obtained from an adult woman who had mild COVID-19 (a few samples of this study predate the infection). Cell type and time point are not known.

This clonotype was observed many times. This chain links TRBV5-4 with TRBJ2-4, with D possibly being TRBD1 (6 bases). Germline CDR1 SGHNT, CDR2 YYREEE (reference sequence). V gave up 1 base and J gave up 3 bases, with 8 bases separating them. The CDR3 runs 14 residues. CDR3 DNA: TGTGCCAGCAGCTTGAAGGGGGTCAAAAACATTCAGTACTTC. Translation: CASSLKGVKNIQYF.

This chain joins TRBV12-3 or TRBV12-4 and TRBJ1-1; D unclear. This CDR3 is built from 12 residues. The ends were cut back, 8 bases at V and 5 bases at J, with 12 bases in the middle. In DNA, the CDR3 is TGTGCCAGCGGACCCTCGGGTACTGAAGCTTTCTTT. It translates to CASGPSGTEAFF.